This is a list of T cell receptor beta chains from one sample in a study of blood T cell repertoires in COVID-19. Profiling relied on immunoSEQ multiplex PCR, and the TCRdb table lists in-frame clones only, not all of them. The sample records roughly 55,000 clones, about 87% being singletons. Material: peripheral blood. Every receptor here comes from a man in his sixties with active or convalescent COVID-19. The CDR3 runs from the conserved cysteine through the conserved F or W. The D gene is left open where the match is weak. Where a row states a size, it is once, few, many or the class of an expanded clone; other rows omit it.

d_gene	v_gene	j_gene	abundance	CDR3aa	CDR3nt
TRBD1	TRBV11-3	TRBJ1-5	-	CASSLAGQAQPQHF	TGTGCCAGCAGCTTAGCGGGACAGGCGCAGCCCCAGCATTTT
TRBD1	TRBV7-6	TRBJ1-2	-	CASSYGPQGGEGYTF	TGTGCCAGCAGCTATGGCCCCCAGGGGGGAGAGGGCTACACCTTC
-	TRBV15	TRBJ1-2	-	CATSREQDYGYTF	TGTGCCACCAGCAGAGAACAGGACTATGGCTACACCTTC
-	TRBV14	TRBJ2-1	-	CASSPQLGGKNEQFF	TGTGCCAGCAGCCCCCAGCTAGGAGGGAAGAATGAGCAGTTCTTC
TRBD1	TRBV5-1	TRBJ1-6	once	CASSWGQGNNSPLHF	TGCGCCAGCAGCTGGGGACAGGGAAATAATTCACCCCTCCACTTT
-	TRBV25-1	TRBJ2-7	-	CASRQGGYEQYF	TGTGCCAGCAGACAGGGGGGGTACGAGCAGTACTTC
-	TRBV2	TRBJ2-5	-	CASSERGTKETQYF	TGTGCCAGCAGTGAGCGGGGGACAAAAGAGACCCAGTACTTC
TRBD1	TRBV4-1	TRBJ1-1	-	CASSPRDSMNTEAFF	TGCGCCAGCAGCCCGCGGGACAGTATGAACACTGAAGCTTTCTTT
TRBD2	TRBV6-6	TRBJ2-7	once	CASSRPGTSGRSYEQYF	TGTGCCAGCAGTCGTCCCGGGACTAGCGGGAGGTCCTACGAGCAGTACTTC
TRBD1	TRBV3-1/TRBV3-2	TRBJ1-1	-	CASKKALGTGGTEAFF	TGTGCCAGCAAGAAGGCTTTAGGGACAGGTGGAACTGAAGCTTTCTTT
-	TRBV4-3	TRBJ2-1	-	CASSQDLGASSYNEQFF	TGCGCCAGCAGCCAAGATTTAGGAGCGAGCTCCTACAATGAGCAGTTCTTC
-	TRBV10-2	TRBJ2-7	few	CASSDPARESAKEQYF	TGCGCCAGCAGTGACCCTGCGAGGGAGTCGGCAAAGGAGCAGTACTTC
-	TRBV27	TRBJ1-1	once	CASSQQGNTEAFF	TGTGCCAGCAGTCAACAGGGGAACACTGAAGCTTTCTTT
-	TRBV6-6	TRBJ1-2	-	CASSYSGGNYGYTF	TGTGCCAGCAGTTACTCGGGGGGGAACTATGGCTACACCTTC
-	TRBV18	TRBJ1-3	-	CASSPGAGRGNTIYF	TGTGCCAGCTCACCTGGAGCAGGGCGTGGAAACACCATATATTTT
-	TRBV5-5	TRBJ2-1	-	CASSWGLVDEQFF	TGTGCCAGCAGCTGGGGGCTAGTCGATGAGCAGTTCTTC
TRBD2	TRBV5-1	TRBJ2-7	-	CASSLGLAGVSYEQYF	TGCGCCAGCAGCTTGGGTCTAGCGGGGGTCTCCTACGAGCAGTACTTC
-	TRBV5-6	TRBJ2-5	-	CASSLRRGRTQYF	TGTGCCAGCAGCTTGAGAAGGGGCAGGACCCAGTACTTC
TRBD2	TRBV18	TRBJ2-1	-	CASSPWAGEDNEQFF	TGTGCCAGCTCACCATGGGCGGGAGAGGACAATGAGCAGTTCTTC
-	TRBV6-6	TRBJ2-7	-	CASSYPVGSGYEEQYF	TGTGCCAGCAGTTACCCCGTGGGCAGCGGGTACGAAGAGCAGTACTTC
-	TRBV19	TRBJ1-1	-	CASSITGKHTMNTEAFF	TGTGCCAGTAGTATAACGGGGAAACATACTATGAACACTGAAGCTTTCTTT
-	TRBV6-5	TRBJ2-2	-	CASRPGLRNTGELFF	TGTGCCAGCAGGCCGGGACTGCGAAACACCGGGGAGCTGTTTTTT
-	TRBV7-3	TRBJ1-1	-	CASSPQDMNTEAFF	TGTGCCAGCAGCCCACAGGACATGAACACTGAAGCTTTCTTT
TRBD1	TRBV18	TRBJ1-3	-	CASSPQGAYGSGNTIYF	TGTGCCAGCTCACCTCAGGGGGCCTACGGCTCTGGAAACACCATATATTTT
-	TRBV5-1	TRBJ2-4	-	CASSPVGTAGNIQYF	TGCGCCAGCAGTCCGGTGGGCACCGCCGGAAACATTCAGTACTTC
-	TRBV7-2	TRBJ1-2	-	CASSLDSQGSNYGYTF	TGTGCCAGCAGCTTGGACTCCCAGGGGTCCAACTATGGCTACACCTTC
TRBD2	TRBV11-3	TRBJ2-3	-	CASSNGGRATDTQYF	TGTGCCAGCAGCAACGGCGGGAGGGCCACAGATACGCAGTATTTT
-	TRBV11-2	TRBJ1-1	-	CASSLGAMNTEAFF	TGTGCCAGCAGCTTAGGGGCCATGAACACTGAAGCTTTCTTT
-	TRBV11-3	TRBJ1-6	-	CAKNPRSPLHF	TGTGCCAAAAACCCGCGGTCACCCCTCCACTTT
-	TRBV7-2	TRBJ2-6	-	CASSSGTGFGANVLTF	TGTGCCAGCAGCTCAGGAACAGGGTTTGGGGCCAACGTCCTGACTTTC
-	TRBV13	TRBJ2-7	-	CASRRRNYYEQYF	TGTGCCAGCAGAAGGCGAAACTACTACGAGCAGTACTTC
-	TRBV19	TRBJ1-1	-	CASSSPWEIPPLGENTEAFF	TGTGCCAGTAGTTCACCTTGGGAAATCCCACCATTGGGAGAGAACACTGAAGCTTTCTTT
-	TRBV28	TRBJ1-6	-	CASSFGGSYNSPLHF	TGTGCCAGCAGTTTTGGCGGTTCCTATAATTCACCCCTCCACTTT
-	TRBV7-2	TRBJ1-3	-	CASSLATGLSGNTIYF	TGTGCCAGCAGCTTAGCTACAGGGCTATCTGGAAACACCATATATTTT
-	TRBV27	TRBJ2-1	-	CASSRADYNEQFF	TGTGCCAGCAGTCGAGCGGATTACAATGAGCAGTTCTTC
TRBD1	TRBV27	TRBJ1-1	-	CASSLGQGITEAFF	TGTGCCAGCAGTTTGGGACAGGGGATCACTGAAGCTTTCTTT